This T cell receptor beta chain is from a study of blood T cell repertoires in COVID-19. Some clones are missing from TCRdb's copy, which holds only in-frame ones; the method was immunoSEQ multiplex PCR. The sample carries 390,000 or so clones, around 89% recorded once. Looked up from germline, CDR1 is SQVTM and CDR2 is ANQGSEA. The CDR3 sequence is 14 residues long. Between the trimmed V and J ends, which lost 6 bases and 4 bases, there was a span of 18 bases. What was sequenced was PBMCs or T cells enriched from blood (not recorded which). The sequence was collected from a man between 18 and 29 years old who had recovered from COVID-19. V and J are TRBV29-1 and TRBJ1-2; D is unclear. The chain's CDR3 is CSVDPTGDGYGYTF. The CDR3 DNA is TGCAGCGTCGACCCGACCGGGGATGGCTATGGCTACACCTTC.